Below, 19 T cell receptor beta chains from the same sample are listed, as sequenced in a study of regulatory T cells in long-lasting Graves disease. Relying on iRepertoire HTBI primers and Arm-PCR of CDR3 regions, the team built TCR beta libraries. TCRdb fed the multiplex PCR reads into MiXCR, producing one record per CDR3 protein. Seen here are approximately 400,000 distinct CDR3 sequences, about 15% observed once, and the top ten hold over 15%. Time point meaning: newly diagnosed GD, antithyroid drugs for less than 3 months. The TCR library was prepared using RNA isolated from PBMCs. A further study also used this sample, focusing on T cells in Graves' hyperthyroidism and ophthalmopathy.

This specimen was peripheral blood mononuclear cells (PBMCs), taken at new diagnosis, from a patient treated with antithyroid drugs. The receptors come from a woman aged 30 to 39 with Graves disease.

This clonotype has ten or more counts. The chain links TRBV6-2 or TRBV6-3 to TRBJ1-5; TRBD1 is a possible D gene (5 bases). The CDR3 extends over 15 amino acids. The V gene lost 0 bases and the J gene lost 7 bases, with 13 bases spanning the gap. Germline CDR1 is MNHEY and CDR2 is SVGEGT. The CDR3 spells CASSYSGQGTQPQHF. For the CDR3, the DNA is TGTGCCAGCAGTTACTCTGGGCAGGGAACCCAGCCCCAGCATTTT.

The gene calls are TRBV25-1 and TRBJ2-2; 7 bases map to TRBD1. From germline, CDR1 is MGHDK and CDR2 SYGVNS. Trimming took 5 bases from V and 3 from J; bases not matched to a gene: 12. This CDR3 spans 17 amino acids. The CDR3 sequence is CASSLGQFAGDTGELFF. CDR3 coding DNA: TGTGCCAGCAGTTTGGGACAGTTTGCCGGAGACACCGGGGAGCTGTTTTTT.

This clonotype was seen more than once but under ten times. A read error may be the cause here, since a much bigger clone is one base away. The chain uses TRBV7-2 and TRBJ2-7, with 7 bases matching TRBD2. Unmatched junction bases numbered 17, after V lost 5 bases and J lost 4 bases. CDR1 and CDR2 from the germline V gene are SGHTA and FQGNSA. The CDR3 consists of 17 residues. This CDR3 reads CASSAASLGRNWYEQYF. For the CDR3, the DNA is TGTGCCAGCAGCGCAGCTAGCCTCGGGAGGAATTGGTACGAGCAGTACTTC. The entire variable domain, with the rest obtained from reference TRBV7-2 and TRBJ2-7, is as follows: GAGVSQSPSNKVTEKGKDVELRCDPISGHTALYWYRQSLGQGLEFLIYFQGNSAPDKSGLPSDRFSAERTGGSVSTLTIQRTQQEDSAVYLCASSAASLGRNWYEQYFGPGTRLTVT.

This clonotype was observed at least ten times. This sequence joins TRBV18 and TRBJ2-1; 10 bases line up with TRBD2. The germline V gene has CDR1 KGHSH and CDR2 LQKENI. The CDR3 has 16 amino acids. The V and J ends lost 6 bases and 5 bases, in that order; junction bases with no gene match: 10. CDR3: CASSPAGTSVNNEQFF. For the CDR3, the DNA is TGTGCCAGCTCTCCCGCCGGGACTAGCGTTAACAATGAGCAGTTCTTC.

The sample holds a few counts of this clonotype. V and J are TRBV10-3 and TRBJ2-5; 7 bases match TRBD1. Germline CDR1 ENHRY, CDR2 SYGVKD. This CDR3 is built from 15 residues. V was pared by 4 bases and J by 1 base, with 6 bases of the junction left unmatched. CDR3 coding DNA: TGTGCCATCAGTGGAACAGGGGACCGCCAAGAGACCCAGTACTTC. It codes for CAISGTGDRQETQYF.

This clonotype was found many times. The gene calls are TRBV28 and TRBJ2-3, with D unclear. Trimming left V 7 bases short and J 0 bases short, with 2 bases between. Germline CDR1 reads MDHEN; CDR2 reads SYDVKM. The CDR3 length is 11 residues. CDR3 DNA sequence: TGTGCCAGCATCAGCACAGATACGCAGTATTTT. This encodes CASISTDTQYF.

This clonotype has a count of ten or more. The rearrangement uses TRBV7-9 and TRBJ2-7; 7 nucleotides line up with TRBD2. V was pared by 3 bases and J by 1 base, with 6 bases of the junction left unmatched. Germline CDR1 is SEHNR and CDR2 is FQNEAQ (reference sequence). CDR3 length: 15 amino acids. The DNA for the CDR3 is TGTGCCAGCAGCTTGTCTAGCGGCTTTTCCTACGAGCAGTACTTC. Its translation: CASSLSSGFSYEQYF.

This clonotype was recorded a few times. The chain is built from TRBV19 and TRBJ2-7; maybe TRBD2 (5 bases). V was trimmed by 6 bases and J by 4 bases, leaving 10 bases between them. The CDR3 is 12 residues long. Germline CDR1 and CDR2: LNHDA and SQIVND (reference sequence). The CDR3 DNA reads as TGTGCCAGTAGGTCGCGGGCATACGAGCAGTACTTC. This gives the protein CASRSRAYEQYF.

The chain uses TRBV24-1 and TRBJ2-3, with 7 bases matching TRBD2. The CDR3 loop spans 14 amino acids. Germline values: CDR1 KGHDR, CDR2 SFDVKD. J lost 0 bases, V lost 7 bases, and 3 bases had no gene match. The CDR3 DNA reads TGTGCCACCAGGGGTAGCGGGAGCACAGATACGCAGTATTTT. Encoded protein: CATRGSGSTDTQYF.

The table lists this clonotype with many counts. The chain combines TRBV2 with TRBJ2-7; 9 positions agree with TRBD2. The length of the CDR3 is 13 residues. Trimming cost V 7 bases and J 4 bases; bases outside gene matches: 5. Germline V gene data show CDR1 as SNHLY and CDR2 as FYNNEI. CDR3 region: CASIGLATYEQYF. The CDR3 DNA reads TGTGCCAGCATCGGACTAGCGACTTACGAGCAGTACTTC.

This clonotype was seen at least ten times. The chain joins TRBV20-1 to TRBJ2-3; 11 nucleotides align to TRBD2. CDR1 is DFQATT, CDR2 SNEGSKA, per germline (reference sequence). V was clipped by 5 bases and J by 8 bases; unmatched bases: 9. The CDR3 has 14 amino acids. The CDR3 reads CSAEGLAEKFTQYF. The DNA of the CDR3 is TGCAGTGCTGAGGGACTAGCGGAAAAGTTTACGCAGTATTTT.

The chain recombines TRBV19 with TRBJ2-1; 9 bases line up with TRBD2. The CDR3 totals 15 residues. Per germline, CDR1 LNHDA and CDR2 SQIVND (reference sequence). The ends lost 6 bases at V and 0 bases at J; junction bases unmatched: 3. The CDR3 sequence: CASRVAGASYNEQFF. The CDR3 DNA is TGTGCCAGTAGGGTAGCGGGAGCCTCCTACAATGAGCAGTTCTTC.

At least ten counts were recorded for this clonotype. One end of the junction is discordant with germline, which a read error may explain. The V and J genes are TRBV5-1 and TRBJ1-1; D perhaps matches TRBD1 (5 bases). The CDR3 totals 13 residues. Germline V gene sequence: CDR1 SGHRS, CDR2 YFSETQ. CDR3 in DNA: TGTGCCAGCAGCCTACTGGGGGGGACTGAAGCTTTCTTT. Amino acid sequence: CASSLLGGTEAFF.

This clonotype has ten or more counts. The chain links TRBV20-1 to TRBJ2-1; perhaps D is TRBD1 or TRBD2 (5 bases each). Per the germline V gene, CDR1 is DFQATT and CDR2 is SNEGSKA (reference sequence). The V and J ends lost 6 bases and 2 bases respectively, with 14 bases between them. The CDR3 sequence is 14 residues long. In DNA form, the CDR3 reads TGCAGTGCCGGCCCGGGACCGCCCTACAATGAGCAGTTCTTC. It codes for CSAGPGPPYNEQFF.

This sequence joins TRBV10-3 and TRBJ2-5; TRBD2 matches 12 bases. J was trimmed by 5 bases and V by 4 bases; bases with no gene match: 5. The CDR3 is 15 residues long. CDR1 is ENHRY and CDR2 is SYGVKD in the germline V gene. CDR3 nucleotide sequence: TGTGCCATCAGTGGAACTAGCGGGAGGAAGGAGACCCAGTACTTC. Protein product: CAISGTSGRKETQYF.

In its sample, this clonotype was seen many times. This chain links TRBV20-1 with TRBJ2-5; perhaps TRBD2 as D (6 bases). Germline lookup yields CDR1 DFQATT and CDR2 SNEGSKA (reference sequence). This CDR3 is 16 amino acids long. The V end lost 1 base, the J end lost 1 base, and 16 bases lay between the germline ends. The CDR3 here is CSARAAIPGVQETQYF. As DNA, the CDR3 is TGCAGTGCTAGAGCCGCCATCCCGGGAGTCCAAGAGACCCAGTACTTC.

This clonotype was seen a few times. This chain links TRBV24-1 with TRBJ1-5, with D maybe TRBD1 (5 bases). Trimming pared 9 bases from V and 4 bases from J, leaving 12 bases between. This CDR3 has 13 amino acids. Per germline, CDR1 KGHDR and CDR2 SFDVKD. The CDR3 loop reads CATQGLDNQPQHF. For the CDR3, the DNA is TGTGCCACCCAGGGTCTTGATAATCAGCCCCAGCATTTT.

In its sample, this clonotype was seen a few times. This chain connects TRBV27 to TRBJ2-6; 9 bases agree with TRBD1. Germline V gene lookup returns CDR1 MNHEY and CDR2 SMNVEV (reference sequence). Trimming cost V 5 bases and J 2 bases; bases outside gene matches: 4. The CDR3 sequence is 16 residues long. This chain's CDR3 is CASSLTGGPGANVLTF. The CDR3 nucleotides are TGTGCCAGCAGTCTAACAGGGGGCCCTGGGGCCAACGTCCTGACTTTC.

This clonotype was detected a few times. The CDR3 loop is CASGLGGGTGELFF. The CDR3 DNA reads as TGTGCCAGCGGATTGGGGGGTGGCACCGGGGAGCTGTTTTTT. The chain carries TRBV9 and TRBJ2-2; TRBD2 is a possible D gene (6 bases). The CDR3 consists of 14 residues. CDR1 and CDR2 from the germline V gene are SGDLS and YYNGEE. V was trimmed by 7 bases and J by 4 bases, leaving 14 bases between them.